The 32 T cell receptor beta chains below come from one sample, sequenced in a study of blood T cell repertoires in COVID-19. TCRdb's table, derived via immunoSEQ multiplex PCR, lists solely in-frame clones and lacks some. The table has 270,000 or so clones, around 90% seen once. Material for sequencing was PBMCs or T cells enriched from blood (not recorded which). The receptors shown here come from a woman in her twenties or thirties with acute COVID-19.

This CDR3 is CASSHGLAGGPTSYEQYF. DNA of the CDR3: TGTGCCAGCAGCCACGGACTAGCGGGAGGCCCAACCTCCTACGAGCAGTACTTC. This chain uses TRBV3-1 (or the pseudogene TRBV3-2) with TRBJ2-7, with 14 bases matching TRBD2. Per germline, CDR1 LGHDT and CDR2 YNNKEL (reference sequence). The V gene end was trimmed by 3 bases and the J gene end by 0 bases; junction bases not matched to a gene: 7. This CDR3 comprises 18 residues.

V usage is TRBV24-1 and J usage is TRBJ2-7; D not resolved. CDR1 KGHDR and CDR2 SFDVKD come from the germline V gene. The CDR3 length is 13 residues. Trimming took off 5 bases at V and 5 bases at J, with 12 bases between the two ends. The DNA of the CDR3 is TGTGCCACCAGTGCCAGGTTATCCGACGAGCAGTACTTC. Its protein product is CATSARLSDEQYF.

The V gene is TRBV18, the J gene TRBJ2-1; D gene unclear. Germline V gene lookup returns CDR1 KGHSH and CDR2 LQKENI. CDR3 length: 15 amino acids. V was cut by 0 bases and J by 5 bases, with 11 bases left in between. The CDR3 region has the DNA TGTGCCAGCTCACCACCGGGCAGCCAAAACAATGAGCAGTTCTTC. Amino acid sequence: CASSPPGSQNNEQFF.

The chain couples TRBV10-3 to TRBJ2-3; 9 bases are shared with TRBD2. This CDR3 has 13 amino acids. V gave up 8 bases and J gave up 6 bases; unmatched junction bases: 6. The germline gives CDR1 ENHRY, CDR2 SYGVKD. The CDR3 loop is CAIEREAGDTQYF. The CDR3 DNA is TGTGCCATCGAGCGGGAGGCCGGGGATACGCAGTATTTT.

This clone occurred a few times. V usage is TRBV5-4 and J usage is TRBJ2-2; 7 bases fit TRBD2. Germline trimming cut 2 bases from V and 6 bases from J; bases unmatched to any gene: 4. Germline CDR1 SGHNT, CDR2 YYREEE (reference sequence). CDR3 size: 14 residues. The CDR3 region is CASSFGLDPGELFF. CDR3 nucleotides: TGTGCCAGCAGCTTCGGACTAGACCCCGGGGAGCTGTTTTTT.

The rearrangement joins TRBV5-4 to TRBJ1-3, with no clear D. The CDR3 length is 15 residues. Trimming took 4 bases from V and 3 from J, leaving 14 bases between them. Per germline, CDR1 SGHNT and CDR2 YYREEE (reference sequence). CDR3 in amino acids: CASSTITGSGNTIYF. In DNA form, the CDR3 reads TGTGCCAGCAGCACTATTACGGGGAGTGGAAACACCATATATTTT.

V and J are TRBV18 and TRBJ1-3, with TRBD1 matching 8 bases. V was clipped by 2 bases and J by 4 bases; unmatched bases: 10. The CDR3 totals 17 residues. Germline CDR1 is KGHSH and CDR2 is LQKENI. CDR3 sequence reads: CASSPSNRGYSGNTIYF. CDR3 DNA: TGTGCCAGCTCACCAAGCAACAGGGGGTACTCCGGAAACACCATATATTTT. The full variable domain, with the rest looked up from reference TRBV18 and TRBJ1-3, is NAGVMQNPRHLVRRRGQEARLRCSPMKGHSHVYWYRQLPEEGLKFMVYLQKENIIDESGMPKERFSAEFPKEGPSILRIQQVVRGDSAAYFCASSPSNRGYSGNTIYFGEGSWLTVV.

The chain combines TRBV12-3 or TRBV12-4 with TRBJ2-7; D uncertain. This CDR3 comprises 12 residues. V was trimmed by 2 bases and J by 1 base, leaving 3 bases between them. CDR3 in DNA: TGTGCCAGCAGTTTAACTTCCTACGAGCAGTACTTC. Its translation is CASSLTSYEQYF.

This clone turned up a few times. The chain joins TRBV4-1 to TRBJ2-2; 8 positions agree with TRBD2. The trim removed 2 bases at V and 0 bases at J, leaving 2 bases unmatched. In germline, CDR1 is MGHRA, CDR2 YSYEKL. The CDR3 is 16 residues long. The CDR3 protein is CASSQLLAANTGELFF. The CDR3 DNA sequence: TGCGCCAGCAGCCAATTACTAGCGGCGAACACCGGGGAGCTGTTTTTT.

V usage is TRBV6-5 and J usage is TRBJ2-4, with D possibly TRBD2 on 6 matching bases. Germline V gene sequence: CDR1 MNHEY, CDR2 SVGAGI. The length of the CDR3 is 15 residues. The V end was cut by 8 bases, the J end by 1 base, with 15 bases between. The CDR3 is CASLVGGRAKNIQYF. CDR3 DNA: TGTGCCAGCCTTGTCGGGGGTCGGGCCAAAAACATTCAGTACTTC.

This clone was detected only a few times. The chain combines TRBV24-1 with TRBJ2-7; 9 bases fit TRBD1. CDR1 is KGHDR and CDR2 is SFDVKD in the germline V gene. There are 17 residues in the CDR3. V shed 1 base and J 3 bases; nucleotides not matched to a gene: 9. The CDR3 region has the DNA TGTGCCACCAGTGATTTAAACCCCGGGACAGGGCACTACGAGCAGTACTTC. It is translated as CATSDLNPGTGHYEQYF.

The chain employs TRBV3-1 (or the pseudogene TRBV3-2) and TRBJ2-7, with TRBD1 matching 9 bases. Looked up from germline, CDR1 is LGHDT and CDR2 is YNNKEL (reference sequence). The CDR3 totals 15 residues. Trimming cost V 1 base and J 5 bases; bases outside gene matches: 6. The CDR3 DNA reads TGTGCCAGCAGCCAAGCTTGGACAGGGGATGACGAGCAGTACTTC. This gives the protein CASSQAWTGDDEQYF.

The genes are TRBV28 and TRBJ1-5, with D possibly matching TRBD1 (5 bases). Deletions cut 2 bases from V and 3 bases from J, with 11 bases between. CDR3 length: 15 amino acids. Germline values: CDR1 MDHEN, CDR2 SYDVKM. In DNA form, the CDR3 reads TGTGCCAGCAGTTTAAATTCAGGGTACAATCAGCCCCAGCATTTT. It specifies CASSLNSGYNQPQHF.

This rearrangement joins TRBV4-3 to TRBJ2-2, with D perhaps TRBD2 (6 bases). Germline CDR1 is LGHNA and CDR2 is YSLEER. This CDR3 comprises 16 residues. Between the trimmed V and J ends, which lost 2 bases and 4 bases, there was a span of 14 bases. The CDR3 coding sequence is TGCGCCAGCAGCCAAAATGCGGGATCGGGCACCGGGGAGCTGTTTTTT. Its translation: CASSQNAGSGTGELFF.

V usage is TRBV20-1 and J usage is TRBJ2-3, with 15 bases aligning to TRBD2. Germline V gene sequence: CDR1 DFQATT, CDR2 SNEGSKA (reference sequence). The CDR3 has 17 residues. Trimming removed 3 bases from V and 2 bases from J; junction bases left unmatched: 6. CDR3 region: CSASGLAGGIFTDTQYF. The CDR3 coding sequence is TGCAGTGCTAGTGGACTAGCGGGAGGGATTTTCACAGATACGCAGTATTTT.

The chain links TRBV20-1 to TRBJ2-3; D not resolved. This CDR3 spans 11 amino acids. CDR1 is DFQATT and CDR2 is SNEGSKA in the germline V gene (reference sequence). Trimming removed 6 bases from V and 5 bases from J, with 9 bases in between. The CDR3 protein is CSAVIVDTQYF. The CDR3 region has the DNA TGCAGTGCCGTGATAGTAGATACGCAGTATTTT.

The chain is built from TRBV27 and TRBJ2-7; no clear D gene. The ends were cut back, 2 bases at V and 0 bases at J, with 14 bases in the middle. The CDR3 is made up of 16 amino acids. Germline values: CDR1 MNHEY, CDR2 SMNVEV (reference sequence). The CDR3 region is CASSLDFSRFSYEQYF. The CDR3, as DNA: TGTGCCAGCAGTTTAGATTTTTCGCGGTTCTCCTACGAGCAGTACTTC.

The chain recombines TRBV27 with TRBJ2-7, with D perhaps matching TRBD2 (6 bases). The germline V gene encodes CDR1 MNHEY and CDR2 SMNVEV (reference sequence). The CDR3 is made up of 16 amino acids. With 4 bases removed from V and 4 bases from J, the gap between germline ends came to 20 bases. CDR3 bases: TGTGCCAGCAGTTACTATGAATTGGGCGGGGCGTACGAGCAGTACTTC. Protein sequence: CASSYYELGGAYEQYF.

The V gene is TRBV5-1, the J gene TRBJ2-1, with 14 bases fitting TRBD2. Unmatched junction bases numbered 3, after V lost 5 bases and J lost 2 bases. This CDR3 contains 16 residues. Per the germline V gene, CDR1 is SGHRS and CDR2 is YFSETQ. The CDR3 loop is CASSLTSGRAYNEQFF. In DNA, the CDR3 is TGCGCCAGCAGTCTGACTAGCGGGAGGGCCTACAATGAGCAGTTCTTC. Together with reference TRBV5-1 and TRBJ2-1, the CDR3 gives the full variable domain: KAGVTQTPRYLIKTRGQQVTLSCSPISGHRSVSWYQQTPGQGLQFLFEYFSETQRNKGNFPGRFSGRQFSNSRSEMNVSTLELGDSALYLCASSLTSGRAYNEQFFGPGTRLTVL.

CDR3 sequence reads: CASSQANPGPPGELFF. The CDR3 DNA reads as TGTGCCAGCAGCCAAGCGAACCCAGGGCCCCCCGGGGAGCTGTTTTTT. The chain links TRBV3-1 (or the pseudogene TRBV3-2) to TRBJ2-2, with D perhaps TRBD1 (5 bases). The V end lost 1 base, the J end lost 6 bases, and 15 bases lay between the germline ends. Germline-derived CDR1 and CDR2 are LGHDT and YNNKEL (reference sequence). The CDR3 has 16 residues.

The rearrangement uses TRBV5-1 and TRBJ1-2; TRBD1 might be the D (6 bases). Trimming removed 0 bases from V and 3 bases from J, with 6 bases in between. Germline assignment: CDR1 SGHRS and CDR2 YFSETQ. The CDR3 spans 13 residues. CDR3 in amino acids: CASSLAGDYGYTF. Written as DNA, the CDR3 is TGCGCCAGCAGCTTGGCAGGGGACTATGGCTACACCTTC.

This chain uses TRBV28 with TRBJ1-2; TRBD1 agrees at 10 bases. With 5 bases clipped from V and 1 base from J, the junction kept 10 bases outside the gene matches. The CDR3 is made up of 17 amino acids. CDR1 and CDR2 from the germline V gene are MDHEN and SYDVKM. Written as DNA, the CDR3 is TGTGCCAGCAGTCCGGAGTCGGGACAGGGGTTTAACTATGGCTACACCTTC. This encodes CASSPESGQGFNYGYTF.

The chain joins TRBV5-8 to TRBJ2-7; maybe TRBD1 (6 bases). V gave up 3 bases and J gave up 3 bases, with 16 bases separating them. Per the germline V gene, CDR1 is SGHTS and CDR2 is YDEGEE. CDR3 length: 15 residues. The CDR3 DNA follows: TGTGCCAGCAGCTGGGGGCTCCCTGAGGACTACGAGCAGTACTTC. Encoded protein: CASSWGLPEDYEQYF.

The gene calls are TRBV3-1 (or the pseudogene TRBV3-2) and TRBJ2-7; 7 bases map to TRBD1. Trimming cost V 3 bases and J 0 bases; bases outside gene matches: 5. The CDR3 covers 15 residues. Germline CDR1 and CDR2: LGHDT and YNNKEL (reference sequence). The CDR3 region is CASSQAWDSSYEQYF. The CDR3 DNA is TGTGCCAGCAGCCAGGCTTGGGACAGCTCCTACGAGCAGTACTTC.

The V and J genes are TRBV7-3 and TRBJ2-1, with D maybe TRBD1 (6 bases). The germline V gene encodes CDR1 SGHTA and CDR2 FQGTGA. This CDR3 region has 16 residues. Trimming took off 5 bases at V and 7 bases at J, with 21 bases between the two ends. CDR3 in amino acids: CASSPEWGHATNEQFF. As DNA, the CDR3 is TGTGCCAGCAGCCCTGAGTGGGGACACGCGACGAATGAGCAGTTCTTC.

The chain is built from TRBV10-3 and TRBJ2-1, with 8 bases aligning to TRBD2. This CDR3 region has 17 residues. CDR1 is ENHRY, CDR2 SYGVKD, per germline. The V and J ends lost 0 bases and 7 bases, in that order; junction bases with no gene match: 11. The DNA for the CDR3 is TGTGCCATCAGTGAGTCAAAAGCGGGAGATACAGGGAATGAGCAGTTCTTC. It codes for CAISESKAGDTGNEQFF.

This chain links TRBV5-1 with TRBJ2-7; the D is unclear. Germline V gives CDR1 SGHRS, CDR2 YFSETQ. The V gene lost 5 bases and the J gene lost 4 bases, with 7 bases spanning the gap. The CDR3 is made up of 11 amino acids. As DNA, the CDR3 is TGCGCCAGCAGAATCTCTTACGAGCAGTACTTC. It specifies CASRISYEQYF.

This clone was seen a single time. This chain uses TRBV7-9 with TRBJ2-6; 7 bases agree with TRBD2. Unmatched junction bases numbered 7, after V lost 3 bases and J lost 2 bases. The CDR3 has 17 residues. Germline V gene lookup returns CDR1 SEHNR and CDR2 FQNEAQ (reference sequence). The CDR3 coding sequence is TGTGCCAGCAGCTTTAGGGAGGGAGCGACTGGGGCCAACGTCCTGACTTTC. Amino acids: CASSFREGATGANVLTF. The variable domain in full, completed from reference TRBV7-9 and TRBJ2-6, reads DTGVSQNPRHKITKRGQNVTFRCDPISEHNRLYWYRQTLGQGPEFLTYFQNEAQLEKSRLLSDRFSAERPKGSFSTLEIQRTEQGDSAMYLCASSFREGATGANVLTFGAGSRLTVL.

V is TRBV7-2 and J is TRBJ2-7; 10 bases are shared with TRBD1. Germline V gene sequence: CDR1 SGHTA, CDR2 FQGNSA. The CDR3 spans 15 residues. V lost 0 bases, J lost 4 bases, and 3 bases stayed unmatched. Written as DNA, the CDR3 is TGTGCCAGCAGCTTAGCGCTGGGACAGGGGTACGAGCAGTACTTC. Its protein is CASSLALGQGYEQYF. Together with reference TRBV7-2 and TRBJ2-7, the CDR3 gives the full variable domain: GAGVSQSPSNKVTEKGKDVELRCDPISGHTALYWYRQSLGQGLEFLIYFQGNSAPDKSGLPSDRFSAERTGGSVSTLTIQRTQQEDSAVYLCASSLALGQGYEQYFGPGTRLTVT.

This clone was detected once. The chain couples TRBV11-2 to TRBJ2-5, with unresolved D. Between the trimmed V and J ends, which lost 0 bases and 5 bases, there was a span of 10 bases. CDR1 is SGHAT, CDR2 FQNNGV, per germline. The CDR3 contains 14 residues. CDR3 region: CASSLDAGWETQYF. As DNA, the CDR3 is TGTGCCAGCAGCTTAGACGCAGGATGGGAGACCCAGTACTTC.

V and J are TRBV14 and TRBJ2-7; 10 nucleotides line up with TRBD2. The CDR3 length is 15 residues. J was trimmed by 2 bases and V by 0 bases; bases with no gene match: 1. Germline lookup yields CDR1 SGHDN and CDR2 FVKESK. CDR3 nucleotides: TGTGCCAGCAGCCAAGACCTAGCGGGGGCCTACGAGCAGTACTTC. Its translation: CASSQDLAGAYEQYF. Looking up the rest from reference TRBV14 and TRBJ2-7 gives the full variable domain: EAGVTQFPSHSVIEKGQTVTLRCDPISGHDNLYWYRRVMGKEIKFLLHFVKESKQDESGMPNNRFLAERTGGTYSTLKVQPAELEDSGVYFCASSQDLAGAYEQYFGPGTRLTVT.

This clone was seen just once. J is TRBJ1-5 and V is TRBV5-1, with 9 bases aligning to TRBD1. The trim removed 3 bases at V and 4 bases at J, leaving 5 bases unmatched. This CDR3 has 15 amino acids. CDR1 and CDR2 from the germline V gene are SGHRS and YFSETQ. The DNA for the CDR3 is TGCGCCAGCAGCTCGGGACAGGGTCCTAATCAGCCCCAGCATTTT. This sequence encodes CASSSGQGPNQPQHF.